These 16 T cell receptor beta chains share one sample of origin, sequenced in a study of T cells in Graves' hyperthyroidism and ophthalmopathy. TCR beta CDR3 regions were amplified from RNA transcripts. HTBI primers drove first-round RT-PCR of the TCR CDR3. TCRdb re-called the multiplex PCR reads through MiXCR, storing one row per CDR3 protein. This sample yields 500,000 to 800,000 distinct CDR3 sequences, of which 14% are seen a single time; roughly an eighth belongs to the top ten. The sequenced sample was blood. These receptors were collected from a woman aged 45-65 years with Graves' ophthalmopathy.

This clonotype was recorded at least ten times. The chain links TRBV28 to TRBJ2-1, with 14 bases identical to TRBD2. Unmatched junction bases numbered 4, after V lost 3 bases and J lost 9 bases. The length of the CDR3 is 15 residues. Germline CDR1 is MDHEN and CDR2 is SYDVKM. CDR3 amino acids: CASSFPGLAGVEQFF. The CDR3 nucleotides read TGTGCCAGCAGTTTCCCGGGACTAGCGGGAGTTGAGCAGTTCTTC.

This clonotype appeared many times. The chain employs TRBV2 and TRBJ1-5, with 12 bases fitting TRBD1. There are 15 residues in the CDR3. J gave up 2 bases and V 8 bases, and 4 bases lay outside the gene matches. The germline CDR1 and CDR2 sequences are SNHLY and FYNNEI. The chain's CDR3 is CASVGTGGGNQPQHF. CDR3 sequence (DNA): TGTGCCAGCGTGGGGACAGGGGGCGGCAATCAGCCCCAGCATTTT.

Concerning this clonotype: A much larger clone is a single base away; this may be a read error. The chain joins TRBV20-1 to TRBJ1-2; no definite D call. Germline V CDR1 and CDR2: DFQATT, SNEGSKA (reference sequence). Trimming took 5 bases from V and 2 from J, leaving 12 bases between them. The CDR3 runs to 13 residues. CDR3 in amino acids: CSAYLGSNYGYTF. The CDR3 coding sequence is TGCAGTGCTTACTTGGGGAGCAACTATGGCTACACCTTC.

This clonotype was detected many times. The J gene is TRBJ2-3, the V gene TRBV4-2, with 11 nucleotides matching TRBD1. The V gene's germline CDR1 is LGHNA and CDR2 YNFKEQ. CDR3 size: 17 residues. The ends lost 0 bases at V and 2 bases at J; junction bases unmatched: 4. CDR3 DNA: TGTGCCAGCAGCCAAGAAGGGACAGGGGGAAACACAGATACGCAGTATTTT. This sequence encodes CASSQEGTGGNTDTQYF.

This chain links TRBV7-9 with TRBJ2-3, with D perhaps TRBD1 (6 bases). Trimming pared 2 bases from V and 0 bases from J, leaving 15 bases between. The CDR3 is 17 amino acids. Germline loops: CDR1 SEHNR, CDR2 FQNEAQ (reference sequence). This CDR3 reads CASSLIDRRQSTDTQYF. The DNA for the CDR3 is TGTGCCAGCAGCTTAATAGACAGGAGGCAAAGCACAGATACGCAGTATTTT.

This clonotype came up many times. V is TRBV11-1 and J is TRBJ1-1; D ambiguous. Trimming shortened V by 0 bases and J by 4 bases, and 15 bases separated the two germline ends. This CDR3 region has 16 residues. CDR1 and CDR2 from the germline V gene are SGHAT and FQDESV (reference sequence). The CDR3 reads CASSLAGGGPRTEAFF. CDR3 nucleotides: TGTGCCAGCAGCTTAGCCGGCGGCGGGCCCCGCACTGAAGCTTTCTTT.

At least ten counts were recorded for this clonotype. The chain carries TRBV11-3 and TRBJ2-7, with D possibly matching TRBD2 (5 bases). Trimming cost V 1 base and J 1 base, with 14 bases left between them. CDR1 and CDR2 (germline): SGHNT, YENEEA. CDR3 length: 16 residues. The CDR3 loop reads CASSLVLAGGSYEQYF. The CDR3 DNA sequence: TGTGCCAGCAGCTTAGTATTGGCGGGCGGTTCCTACGAGCAGTACTTC.

The rearrangement links TRBV7-9 to TRBJ1-4, with D uncertain. The ends were cut back, 9 bases at V and 8 bases at J, with 16 bases in the middle. Germline V gene lookup returns CDR1 SEHNR and CDR2 FQNEAQ (reference sequence). There are 13 residues in the CDR3. The CDR3: CASSMGVAEKLFF. The CDR3 bases are TGTGCCAGTAGTATGGGCGTCGCAGAAAAACTGTTTTTT.

The chain is built from TRBV15 and TRBJ2-3; 10 positions agree with TRBD1. The CDR3 spans 15 residues. The V gene's germline CDR1 is LNHNV and CDR2 YYDKDF (reference sequence). V lost 3 bases, J lost 4 bases, and 4 bases stayed unmatched. In DNA form, the CDR3 reads TGTGCCACCAGCAGCGACAGGGGGCGGGCAGATACGCAGTATTTT. The encoded protein is CATSSDRGRADTQYF.

This clonotype was detected many times. The chain is built from TRBV20-1 and TRBJ2-7; D may be TRBD1 (5 bases). The CDR3 loop spans 12 amino acids. Trimming left V 6 bases short and J 4 bases short, with 13 bases between. The germline V gene has CDR1 DFQATT and CDR2 SNEGSKA (reference sequence). The CDR3 sequence: CSAPGFRYEQYF. CDR3 nucleotide sequence: TGCAGTGCCCCAGGGTTTAGGTACGAGCAGTACTTC.

This clonotype was observed a few times. V is TRBV14 and J is TRBJ2-1, with 12 bases aligning to TRBD2. Germline V gives CDR1 SGHDN, CDR2 FVKESK. The CDR3 is 15 residues long. J was trimmed by 7 bases and V by 2 bases; bases with no gene match: 3. The chain's CDR3 is CASSQTSGRRNEQFF. The CDR3 coding sequence is TGTGCCAGCAGCCAAACTAGCGGGAGGCGGAATGAGCAGTTCTTC.

This clonotype has a handful of counts. The genes are TRBV7-3 and TRBJ2-1; 14 bases fit TRBD2. CDR3 length: 19 residues. Per the germline V gene, CDR1 is SGHTA and CDR2 is FQGTGA. The J segment lost 4 bases and the V segment lost 6 bases, leaving 14 bases of the junction unmatched. The CDR3 spells CASSPTGTSGSRRYNEQFF. Here the CDR3 DNA reads TGTGCCAGCAGTCCCACCGGGACTAGCGGGAGTAGGCGTTACAATGAGCAGTTCTTC.

This clonotype has at least ten counts. V gene TRBV12-5 combines with J gene TRBJ2-1; D is uncertain. Germline V lookup: CDR1 LGHNT, CDR2 FRNRAP. The CDR3 spans 11 residues. With 2 bases removed from V and 8 bases from J, the gap between germline ends came to 4 bases. The CDR3 sequence: CASGLSDEQFF. The CDR3 nucleotides read TGTGCTAGTGGTTTGTCCGATGAGCAGTTCTTC.

V and J are TRBV28 and TRBJ1-5; D uncertain. The CDR3 is 14 residues long. V was shortened by 6 bases and J by 1 base, with 10 bases between the two germline ends. Germline assignment: CDR1 MDHEN and CDR2 SYDVKM. The CDR3 sequence is CASSPVGSNQPQHF. The CDR3 DNA is TGTGCCAGCAGCCCTGTCGGCAGCAATCAGCCCCAGCATTTT.

This clonotype was recorded a few times. The genes are TRBV6-2 or TRBV6-3 and TRBJ2-1, with a weak D call TRBD2 (6 bases). V was clipped by 2 bases and J by 6 bases, with 14 bases between them. The CDR3 has 15 amino acids. Germline V gene sequence: CDR1 MNHEY, CDR2 SVGEGT. CDR3 in DNA: TGTGCCAGCAGTTACGGGACTGGGCCCAGCAATGAGCAGTTCTTC. Its protein is CASSYGTGPSNEQFF.

This clonotype was seen many times. The rearrangement uses TRBV6-2 or TRBV6-3 and TRBJ2-1; D is perhaps TRBD1 (6 bases). Between the trimmed V and J ends, which lost 2 bases and 0 bases, there was a span of 11 bases. Per germline, CDR1 MNHEY and CDR2 SVGEGT. This CDR3 region has 16 residues. In DNA form, the CDR3 reads TGTGCCAGCAGTTACCGGACAGTCTACTCCTACAATGAGCAGTTCTTC. Translating gives CASSYRTVYSYNEQFF.